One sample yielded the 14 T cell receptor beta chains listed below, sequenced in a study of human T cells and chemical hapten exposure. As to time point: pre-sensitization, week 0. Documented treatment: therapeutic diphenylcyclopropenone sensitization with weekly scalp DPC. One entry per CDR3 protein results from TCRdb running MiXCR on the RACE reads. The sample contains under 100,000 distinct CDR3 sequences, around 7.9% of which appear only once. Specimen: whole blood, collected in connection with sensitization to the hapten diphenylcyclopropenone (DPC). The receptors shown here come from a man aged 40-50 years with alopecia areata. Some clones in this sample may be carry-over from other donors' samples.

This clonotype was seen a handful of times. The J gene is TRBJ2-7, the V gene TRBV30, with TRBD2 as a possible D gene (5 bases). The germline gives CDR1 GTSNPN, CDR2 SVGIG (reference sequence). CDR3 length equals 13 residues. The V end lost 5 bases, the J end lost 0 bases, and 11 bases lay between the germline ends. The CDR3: CAWDEGISYEQYF. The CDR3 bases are TGTGCCTGGGACGAGGGAATCTCCTACGAGCAGTACTTC. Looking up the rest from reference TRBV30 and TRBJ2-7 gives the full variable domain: SQTIHQWPATLVQPVGSPLSLECTVEGTSNPNLYWYRQAAGRGLQLLFYSVGIGQISSEVPQNLSASRPQDRQFILSSKKLLLSDSGFYLCAWDEGISYEQYFGPGTRLTVT.

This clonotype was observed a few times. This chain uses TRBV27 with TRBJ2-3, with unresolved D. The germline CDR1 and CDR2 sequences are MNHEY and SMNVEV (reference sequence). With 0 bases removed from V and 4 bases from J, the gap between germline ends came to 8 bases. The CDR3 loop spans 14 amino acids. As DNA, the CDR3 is TGTGCCAGCAGTTTATCGAGTCCAGCAGATACGCAGTATTTT. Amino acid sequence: CASSLSSPADTQYF.

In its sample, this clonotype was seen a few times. This CDR3 is CASRSRLGNTGELFF. DNA for the CDR3: TGTGCCAGCAGGTCCAGACTTGGTAACACCGGGGAGCTGTTTTTT. The chain recombines TRBV6-6 with TRBJ2-2; no firm D call. CDR1 is MNHNY and CDR2 is SVGAGI in the germline V gene (reference sequence). Trimming stripped 6 bases from V and 2 bases from J, with 13 bases between. This CDR3 contains 15 residues.

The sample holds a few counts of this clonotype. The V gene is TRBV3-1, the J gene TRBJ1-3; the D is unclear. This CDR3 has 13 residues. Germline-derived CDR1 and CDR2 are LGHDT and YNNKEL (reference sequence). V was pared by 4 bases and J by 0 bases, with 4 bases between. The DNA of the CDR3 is TGTGCCAGCAGCCCGGGCTCTGGAAACACCATATATTTT. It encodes CASSPGSGNTIYF.

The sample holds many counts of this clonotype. The CDR3 nucleotides are TGTGCCAGCAGCTTAGCTAGGGATACGCAGTATTTT. Translation: CASSLARDTQYF. The chain employs TRBV7-2 and TRBJ2-3; D gene ambiguous. In germline, CDR1 is SGHTA, CDR2 FQGNSA. Trimming cost V 0 bases and J 6 bases, with 4 bases left between them. The CDR3 contains 12 residues.

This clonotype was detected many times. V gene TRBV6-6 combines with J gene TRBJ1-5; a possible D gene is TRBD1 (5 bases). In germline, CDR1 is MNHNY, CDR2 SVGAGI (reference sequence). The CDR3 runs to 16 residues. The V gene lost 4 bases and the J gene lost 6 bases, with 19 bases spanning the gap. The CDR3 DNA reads TGTGCCAGCAGTTCATCCTTCGGGGACCGGGGTCAGCCCCAGCATTTT. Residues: CASSSSFGDRGQPQHF.

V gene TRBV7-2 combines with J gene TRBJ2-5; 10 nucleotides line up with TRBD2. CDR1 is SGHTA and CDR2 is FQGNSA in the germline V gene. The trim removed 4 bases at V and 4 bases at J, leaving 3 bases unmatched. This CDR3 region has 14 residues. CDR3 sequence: CASSSRLAGETQYF. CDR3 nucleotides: TGTGCCAGCAGCTCCCGACTAGCGGGAGAGACCCAGTACTTC.

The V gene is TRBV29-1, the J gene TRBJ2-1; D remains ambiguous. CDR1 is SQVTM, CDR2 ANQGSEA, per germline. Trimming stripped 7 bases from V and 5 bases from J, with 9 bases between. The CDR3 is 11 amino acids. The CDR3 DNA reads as TGCAGCGCCGGGCCGCACAATGAGCAGTTCTTC. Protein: CSAGPHNEQFF.

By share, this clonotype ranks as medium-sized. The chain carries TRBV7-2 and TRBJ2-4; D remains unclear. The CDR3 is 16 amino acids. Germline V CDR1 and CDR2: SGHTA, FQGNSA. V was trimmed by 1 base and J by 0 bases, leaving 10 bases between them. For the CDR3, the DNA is TGTGCCAGCAGCTTAGTAGGCGTCCAAGCCAAAAACATTCAGTACTTC. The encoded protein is CASSLVGVQAKNIQYF.

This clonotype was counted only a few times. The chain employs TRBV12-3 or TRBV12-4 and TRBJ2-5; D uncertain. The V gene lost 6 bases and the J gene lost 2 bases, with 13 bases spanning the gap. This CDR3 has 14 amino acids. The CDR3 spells CASSGRSAQETQYF. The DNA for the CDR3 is TGTGCCAGCAGCGGTCGGTCGGCTCAAGAGACCCAGTACTTC.

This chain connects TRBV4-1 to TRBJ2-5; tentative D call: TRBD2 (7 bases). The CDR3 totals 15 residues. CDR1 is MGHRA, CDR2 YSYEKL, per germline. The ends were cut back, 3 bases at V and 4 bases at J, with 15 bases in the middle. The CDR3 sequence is CASSQWRGRGETQYF. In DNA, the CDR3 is TGCGCCAGCAGCCAGTGGCGGGGGCGGGGAGAGACCCAGTACTTC.

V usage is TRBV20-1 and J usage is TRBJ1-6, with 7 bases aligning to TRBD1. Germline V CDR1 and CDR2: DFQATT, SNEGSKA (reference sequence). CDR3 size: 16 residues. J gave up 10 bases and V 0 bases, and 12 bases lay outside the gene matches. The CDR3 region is CSARDGRQGVRSPLHF. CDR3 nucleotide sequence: TGCAGTGCTAGAGATGGAAGGCAGGGGGTTCGGTCACCCCTCCACTTT.

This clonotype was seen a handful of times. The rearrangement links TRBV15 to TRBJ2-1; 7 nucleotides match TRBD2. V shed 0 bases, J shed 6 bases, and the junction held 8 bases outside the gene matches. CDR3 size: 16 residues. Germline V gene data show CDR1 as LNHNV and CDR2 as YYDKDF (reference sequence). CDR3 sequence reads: CATSRDLAGVSNEQFF. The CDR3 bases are TGTGCCACCAGCAGAGATCTGGCGGGAGTAAGCAATGAGCAGTTCTTC.

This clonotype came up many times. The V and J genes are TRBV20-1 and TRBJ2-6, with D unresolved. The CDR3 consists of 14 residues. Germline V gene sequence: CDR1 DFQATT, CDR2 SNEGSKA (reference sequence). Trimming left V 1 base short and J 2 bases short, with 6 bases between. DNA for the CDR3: TGCAGTGCTAGAGTCGAGGCTGGGGCCAACGTCCTGACTTTC. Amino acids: CSARVEAGANVLTF.